Listed below are T cell receptor beta chains from one sample, sequenced in a study of blood T cell repertoires in COVID-19. Here immunoSEQ multiplex PCR was the method, and the copy in TCRdb shows in-frame clones only, minus some. The table shows about 370,000 clones, with 75% to 90% occurring only once. The sequenced sample was PBMCs or T cells enriched from blood (not recorded which). The receptors originated from a man between 18 and 35 years old who had recovered from COVID-19. CDR3s include the opening cysteine and the closing phenylalanine or tryptophan. The D gene is left open where the match is weak. A clone size is listed for some rows: how often the clone was seen (once, few, many), or a class if it is expanded.

v_call	cdr3_length	clone_size	j_call	d_call	cdr3_aa	cdr3_nt
TRBV12-3/TRBV12-4	13	-	TRBJ2-7	-	CASRPPQDYEQYF	TGTGCCAGCAGACCTCCCCAGGACTACGAGCAGTACTTC
TRBV28	17	-	TRBJ2-2	TRBD2	CASSKAGGGRNTGELFF	TGTGCCAGCAGTAAAGCCGGGGGAGGGCGAAACACCGGGGAGCTGTTTTTT
TRBV12-3/TRBV12-4	13	once	TRBJ1-1	-	CASGIGPPGEAFF	TGTGCCAGCGGGATCGGCCCACCAGGGGAAGCTTTCTTT
TRBV14	15	few	TRBJ2-3	-	CASSQESLPTDTQYF	TGTGCCAGCAGCCAAGAGTCTCTCCCCACAGATACGCAGTATTTT
TRBV18	15	-	TRBJ2-1	TRBD2	CASSPNIAGGGEQFF	TGTGCCAGCTCACCTAATATAGCGGGAGGGGGTGAGCAGTTCTTC
TRBV30	15	-	TRBJ2-1	TRBD2	CAWSMGSGRWNEQFF	TGTGCCTGGAGTATGGGTAGCGGGAGATGGAATGAGCAGTTCTTC
TRBV5-8	15	-	TRBJ1-5	TRBD1	CASSLYAGGGQPQHF	TGTGCCAGCAGCTTGTATGCAGGGGGCGGTCAGCCCCAGCATTTT
TRBV27	14	-	TRBJ2-1	TRBD2	CASSFAGANNEQFF	TGTGCCAGCAGTTTCGCGGGAGCTAACAATGAGCAGTTCTTC
TRBV19	13	-	TRBJ1-2	-	CASRPQGMSGYTF	TGTGCCAGTAGACCACAGGGAATGAGTGGCTACACCTTC
TRBV7-9	14	once	TRBJ1-1	-	CASSLESGNTEAFF	TGTGCCAGCAGCTTAGAATCGGGGAACACTGAAGCTTTCTTT
TRBV10-3	12	-	TRBJ1-1	TRBD1	CAISDRVTEAFF	TGTGCCATCAGCGACAGGGTCACTGAAGCTTTCTTT
TRBV27	16	-	TRBJ1-5	TRBD1	CASSLAGGIVNQPQHF	TGTGCCAGCAGTTTAGCAGGGGGGATCGTAAATCAGCCCCAGCATTTT
TRBV28	17	few	TRBJ1-1	TRBD1	CASSARYFRGKRGEAFF	TGTGCCAGCAGCGCTAGGTATTTCAGGGGGAAGAGGGGTGAAGCTTTCTTT
TRBV19	13	-	TRBJ1-1	-	CASSIRQGTEAFF	TGTGCCAGTAGTATACGGCAGGGAACTGAAGCTTTCTTT
TRBV2	13	-	TRBJ2-5	TRBD1	CASSGTAQETQYF	TGTGCCAGCAGCGGGACAGCCCAAGAGACCCAGTACTTC
TRBV10-3	13	-	TRBJ2-1	TRBD2	CATGGGSYNEQFF	TGTGCCACCGGCGGGGGGTCCTACAATGAGCAGTTCTTC
TRBV5-1	14	-	TRBJ2-2	-	CASSFLATAGELFF	TGCGCCAGCAGCTTTCTAGCGACGGCCGGGGAGCTGTTTTTT
TRBV5-1	14	-	TRBJ1-2	-	CASSLGDRNYGYTF	TGCGCCAGCAGCCTGGGTGACAGGAACTATGGCTACACCTTC
TRBV5-1	15	few	TRBJ2-7	TRBD1	CASSLGTGAYYEQYF	TGCGCCAGCAGCTTGGGGACAGGGGCCTACTACGAGCAGTACTTC
TRBV6-5	15	-	TRBJ1-5	TRBD1	CASSYSGTGLQPQHF	TGTGCCAGCAGTTACTCGGGGACAGGGCTTCAGCCCCAGCATTTT
TRBV5-1	14	-	TRBJ1-2	TRBD1	CASSSDGTGYGYTF	TGCGCCAGCAGCTCGGATGGGACAGGGTATGGCTACACCTTC
TRBV5-1	14	-	TRBJ1-1	-	CASSPGQINTEAFF	TGCGCCAGCAGCCCCGGACAGATTAACACTGAAGCTTTCTTT
TRBV7-3	14	once	TRBJ2-5	-	CASSFFAAGETQYF	TGTGCCAGCAGCTTTTTTGCGGCCGGAGAGACCCAGTACTTC
TRBV7-3	16	-	TRBJ2-1	TRBD2	CASSGSGGLAINEQFF	TGTGCCAGCAGCGGATCAGGGGGACTAGCGATAAATGAGCAGTTCTTC
TRBV7-2	15	-	TRBJ2-6	-	CASSLGGPGANVLTF	TGTGCCAGCAGCTTAGGAGGGCCCGGGGCCAACGTCCTGACTTTC
TRBV19	17	-	TRBJ1-2	-	CASSSGLRDPLNYGYTF	TGTGCCAGTAGTTCCGGACTGCGGGACCCTCTTAACTATGGCTACACCTTC
TRBV4-1	17	once	TRBJ2-7	TRBD1	CASSQVSPRQGGYEQYF	TGCGCCAGCAGCCAAGTGAGCCCCCGACAGGGGGGCTACGAGCAGTACTTC
TRBV5-1	15	-	TRBJ2-5	-	CASSLDGTGLETQYF	TGCGCCAGCAGCTTGGATGGTACAGGGTTGGAGACCCAGTACTTC
TRBV7-8	15	few	TRBJ1-1	-	CASSLEWARNTEAFF	TGTGCCAGCAGCTTAGAATGGGCAAGAAACACTGAAGCTTTCTTT
TRBV25-1	14	-	TRBJ1-1	TRBD1	CASSDLRTGGEAFF	TGTGCCAGCAGTGATCTTAGGACAGGGGGAGAAGCTTTCTTT
TRBV14	14	-	TRBJ2-3	TRBD1	CASSQIGQAPTQYF	TGTGCCAGCAGCCAAATTGGACAGGCTCCTACGCAGTATTTT
TRBV24-1	15	-	TRBJ1-5	-	CATSDSGARTQPQHF	TGTGCCACCAGTGATTCAGGGGCGCGTACTCAGCCCCAGCATTTT
TRBV4-1	16	-	TRBJ2-3	-	CASSQVDIFVADTQYF	TGCGCCAGCAGCCAGGTGGACATCTTCGTGGCAGATACGCAGTATTTT
TRBV18	12	-	TRBJ2-7	-	CASSPQDYEQYF	TGTGCCAGCTCACCTCAGGATTACGAGCAGTACTTC
TRBV7-3	20	-	TRBJ2-2	TRBD2	CASSLRAGVRGGANTGELFF	TGTGCCAGCAGCTTAAGGGCAGGAGTTCGCGGGGGGGCGAACACCGGGGAGCTGTTTTTT
TRBV3-1/TRBV3-2	13	-	TRBJ2-5	-	CASSYGYQETQYF	TGTGCCAGCAGCTACGGGTACCAAGAGACCCAGTACTTC
TRBV21-1	16	-	TRBJ1-6	-	CASSKYGRNYNSPLHF	TGTGCCAGCAGCAAATATGGCAGAAACTATAATTCACCCCTCCACTTT